One and the same sample provided the 15 T cell receptor beta chains below, sequenced in a study of tumor and adjacent non-tumor tissue in lung cancer. This sample's RNA came from whole unsorted tissue. The library came from three nested PCR rounds adapted from ARM-PCR protocols. A single record per CDR3 protein comes from TCRdb applying MiXCR to the multiplex PCR reads. The table records about 93,000 distinct CDR3 sequences, roughly 70% of them present only once. The source material was lung tumor tissue. These receptors were collected from a man in his fifties or sixties with non-small cell lung cancer.

This clonotype has just a few counts. The rearrangement joins TRBV11-2 to TRBJ1-4; D not resolved. Germline-derived CDR1 and CDR2 are SGHAT and FQNNGV. With 3 bases removed from V and 7 bases from J, the gap between germline ends came to 12 bases. This CDR3 is built from 14 residues. The CDR3 nucleotides are TGTGCCAGCAGCTTCCTGGGATCTATTGAAAAACTGTTTTTT. Its protein is CASSFLGSIEKLFF.

This clonotype was recorded a few times. It is likely a read error, because the conserved phenylalanine at the end of the CDR3 is missing. The chain uses TRBV7-8 and TRBJ1-2; D might be TRBD1 (5 bases). The CDR3 runs 13 residues. The germline CDR1 and CDR2 sequences are SGHVS and FQNEAQ. The DNA for the CDR3 is TGCGCCAGCAGCTTAGGGGCGGGCTATGGCTACACCTTA. It codes for CASSLGAGYGYTL.

This clonotype is a singleton in its sample. A much larger clone differs by one base, so this may be a read error. This chain joins TRBV5-1 and TRBJ1-4, with D maybe TRBD1 (6 bases). The CDR3 length is 18 residues. The germline V gene encodes CDR1 SGHRS and CDR2 YFSETQ. Between the trimmed V and J ends, which lost 2 bases and 7 bases, there was a span of 24 bases. The CDR3 loop is CASSFQPPGRGAVEKLFF. CDR3 coding DNA: TGCGCCAGCAGCTTCCAACCCCCGGGACGGGGGGCGGTTGAAAAACTGTTTTTT.

With regard to this clonotype: Being one base from a much bigger clone, this may be a read error. The rearrangement links TRBV20-1 to TRBJ1-1; no clear D. CDR3 length equals 12 residues. Trimming removed 4 bases at V and 0 bases at J, with 6 bases between. Germline assignment: CDR1 DFQATT and CDR2 SNEGSKA (reference sequence). The CDR3 region has the DNA TGCAGTGCTATCAAGGTGAACACTGAAGCTTTCTTT. As protein: CSAIKVNTEAFF.

This clonotype was counted ten times or more. V usage is TRBV12-3 or TRBV12-4 and J usage is TRBJ2-7; TRBD2 aligns across 8 bases. V shed 6 bases, J shed 1 base, and the junction held 5 bases outside the gene matches. CDR3 size: 14 residues. CDR3 sequence: CASSPGTRSYEQYF. CDR3 in DNA: TGTGCCAGCAGCCCCGGGACTAGATCCTACGAGCAGTACTTC.

The chain uses TRBV6-5 and TRBJ2-5; 10 bases fit TRBD2. CDR3 length: 16 residues. Germline values: CDR1 MNHEY, CDR2 SVGAGI. V shed 0 bases, J shed 6 bases, and the junction held 7 bases outside the gene matches. Written as DNA, the CDR3 is TGTGCCAGCAGTTACTCACAAGCGGGGGGGTCCCAGACCCAGTACTTC. Translating gives CASSYSQAGGSQTQYF.

Many counts were recorded for this clonotype. This chain links TRBV12-3 or TRBV12-4 with TRBJ2-3; the match to TRBD1 covers 10 bases. The length of the CDR3 is 17 residues. Trimming removed 6 bases from V and 2 bases from J; junction bases left unmatched: 11. The CDR3 DNA is TGTGCCAGCAGACTCCGACCGGGACAGGGGACCACAGATACGCAGTATTTT. It specifies CASRLRPGQGTTDTQYF.

This clonotype has a handful of counts. V usage is TRBV11-2 and J usage is TRBJ1-3; 7 bases agree with TRBD1. In germline, CDR1 is SGHAT, CDR2 FQNNGV. V lost 1 base to trimming and J lost 8 bases; unmatched junction nucleotides: 8. The CDR3 sequence is 15 residues long. The CDR3 here is CASSLARRQGDTIYF. CDR3 in DNA: TGTGCCAGCAGCTTAGCTCGGAGACAGGGAGACACCATATATTTT. Full variable domain (rest looked up from reference TRBV11-2 and TRBJ1-3): EAGVAQSPRYKIIEKRQSVAFWCNPISGHATLYWYQQILGQGPKLLIQFQNNGVVDDSQLPKDRFSAERLKGVDSTLKIQPAKLEDSAVYLCASSLARRQGDTIYFGEGSWLTVV.

About this clonotype: This CDR3 is missing its conserved last phenylalanine or tryptophan, likely due to a read error. The chain recombines TRBV4-3 with TRBJ1-1; weak D call: TRBD1 (6 bases). CDR1 is LGHNA, CDR2 YSLEER, per germline. The CDR3 loop spans 15 amino acids. V dropped 2 bases and J dropped 1 base, with 11 bases sitting between them. CDR3 residues: CASSQPQGGNTEAFI. The CDR3 nucleotides read TGCGCCAGCAGCCAACCACAGGGCGGGAACACTGAAGCTTTCATT.

The chain couples TRBV6-1 to TRBJ2-1; 8 bases agree with TRBD2. There are 15 residues in the CDR3. Germline V gene sequence: CDR1 MNHNS, CDR2 SASEGT. Unmatched junction bases numbered 17, after V lost 7 bases and J lost 12 bases. CDR3 protein: CASKTESGSWSGQFF. The CDR3 DNA reads TGTGCCAGCAAGACTGAAAGCGGGAGCTGGAGTGGGCAGTTCTTC.

This clonotype was counted many times. The chain combines TRBV4-2 with TRBJ1-4, with D possibly TRBD1 on 5 matching bases. V was clipped by 0 bases and J by 6 bases, with 17 bases between them. The CDR3 has 17 amino acids. Per germline, CDR1 LGHNA and CDR2 YNFKEQ. CDR3 residues: CASSQDPAGGLDEKLFF. Here the CDR3 DNA reads TGTGCCAGCAGCCAAGATCCCGCCGGGGGGTTGGATGAAAAACTGTTTTTT.

With respect to this clonotype: A read error is possible here, since a much larger clone lies one base away. The chain recombines TRBV12-5 with TRBJ2-1; D might be TRBD1 (6 bases). V lost 2 bases, J lost 2 bases, and 10 bases lay in between. Germline V CDR1 and CDR2: LGHNT, FRNRAP. The CDR3 spans 15 residues. This CDR3 reads CASGLKQGPYNEQFF. As DNA, the CDR3 is TGTGCTAGTGGTTTGAAACAGGGTCCCTACAATGAGCAGTTCTTC.

This clonotype came up many times. The junction differs from germline at one of its ends, possibly a read error. The rearrangement links TRBV5-4 to TRBJ2-1; 7 nucleotides agree with TRBD1. This CDR3 region has 13 residues. Germline assignment: CDR1 SGHNT and CDR2 YYREEE (reference sequence). CDR3 DNA: TGTGCCGGCAGCCCTCCAGGGGGCAATGAGCAGTTCTTC. Its translation: CAGSPPGGNEQFF.

On this clonotype itself: This may stem from a read error, because a much larger clone lies one nucleotide away. This rearrangement joins TRBV13 to TRBJ2-4; weak D call: TRBD1 (5 bases). Trimming left V 7 bases short and J 9 bases short, with 19 bases between. This CDR3 is built from 14 residues. CDR1 PRHDT and CDR2 FYEKMQ come from the germline V gene (reference sequence). CDR3 amino acids: CASNTGQSTAIQYF. DNA of the CDR3: TGTGCCAGCAACACCGGACAATCTACAGCCATTCAGTACTTC.

In the case of this clonotype: An end of the junction does not agree with germline; a read error may underlie this. The J gene is TRBJ2-5, the V gene TRBV7-9; the D gene is possibly TRBD2 (6 bases). Germline lookup yields CDR1 SEHNR and CDR2 FQNEAQ (reference sequence). The CDR3 totals 17 residues. As DNA, the CDR3 is TGTTCCAGCAGCTTAGTTCTGGGGGGTGCCCACCAGGAGACCCAGTACTTC. It is translated as CSSSLVLGGAHQETQYF.